The 3 T cell receptor beta chains given below trace back to one sample, sequenced in a study of CD8+ T cells in alopecia areata (dated by TCRdb to the late 2010s). The sample's time point, from its label and the paper: baseline before oral tofacitinib. Library construction relied on the immunoSEQ multiplex PCR assay. To provide template for TCR sequencing, every sample had RNA extracted and reverse transcribed into cDNA. TCRdb limited this immuneACCESS table to in-frame rearrangements with V and J called. A share of clones is missing; checked studies link under half to unresolved V genes, and the rest is unexplained. For this sample the table gives roughly 170,000 clones, of which approximately 56% were detected only once. The ten largest clonotypes hold about 15% of the sample. Sequencing was performed on CD4+ T cells sorted from blood, taken at week 0. These receptors all come from a human donor with alopecia areata.

The chain is built from TRBV6-5 and TRBJ2-7; D is ambiguous. V lost 6 bases and J lost 7, with 22 bases in between. CDR3 size: 15 residues. The germline CDR1 and CDR2 sequences are MNHEY and SVGAGI. This CDR3 is CASSPAGWLSDEQYF. The CDR3 DNA sequence: TGTGCCAGCAGCCCCGCCGGGTGGCTCTCGGATGAGCAGTACTTC.

This clone was observed a handful of times. The chain is built from TRBV5-1 and TRBJ2-1; D ambiguous. The CDR3 extends over 14 amino acids. Germline lookup yields CDR1 SGHRS and CDR2 YFSETQ. Trimming took off 3 bases at V and 2 bases at J, with 9 bases between the two ends. For the CDR3, the DNA is TGCGCCAGCAGCTCCGGTAATCCCTACAATGAGCAGTTCTTC. Translation: CASSSGNPYNEQFF.

V usage is TRBV29-1 and J usage is TRBJ2-2, with D uncertain. The germline V and J ends were trimmed by 6 bases and 5 bases, with 10 bases remaining between them. Germline assignment: CDR1 SQVTM and CDR2 ANQGSEA. The CDR3 length is 12 residues. CDR3 residues: CSVRVGTGELFF. CDR3 sequence (DNA): TGCAGCGTACGGGTTGGGACCGGGGAGCTGTTTTTT.